This T cell receptor (beta chain) was sequenced during a study of tumor and adjacent non-tumor tissue in lung cancer. Study summary: Aged about 30 to 76 years, patients included nine to eleven men and a few women with stage I to III disease. On average, productive TCRbeta reads reached some 4.4 million per sample.

With regard to this clonotype: Its antigen is undetermined. This sequence may be a read error, since a much larger clone differs from it by one base.

Germline V gene lookup returns CDR1 KGHDR and CDR2 SFDVKD. CDR3 size: 14 residues. RNA was extracted from bulk tissue without any cell sorting. Distant lung tissue was collected more than 3 cm away from the tumor edge. The library came from three nested PCR rounds adapted from ARM-PCR protocols. TCRdb redid the calling of the multiplex PCR reads with MiXCR, one entry per CDR3 protein. The table lists fewer than 100,000 distinct CDR3 sequences, 80% to 90% of them singletons. Findings and caveats of the study: Tumor tissue had significantly higher TCR diversity than normal lung. Top 100 clones took a larger repertoire share in normal lung.

The material sequenced was distant non-tumor lung tissue. The chain joins TRBV24-1 to TRBJ1-1; TRBD1 matches at 7 bases. This sequence was found in a man in his sixties with non-small cell lung cancer. In DNA, the CDR3 is TGTCCCACCAGGGAGGGACAGACGAACACTGAAGCTTTCTTT. Residues: CPTREGQTNTEAFF.